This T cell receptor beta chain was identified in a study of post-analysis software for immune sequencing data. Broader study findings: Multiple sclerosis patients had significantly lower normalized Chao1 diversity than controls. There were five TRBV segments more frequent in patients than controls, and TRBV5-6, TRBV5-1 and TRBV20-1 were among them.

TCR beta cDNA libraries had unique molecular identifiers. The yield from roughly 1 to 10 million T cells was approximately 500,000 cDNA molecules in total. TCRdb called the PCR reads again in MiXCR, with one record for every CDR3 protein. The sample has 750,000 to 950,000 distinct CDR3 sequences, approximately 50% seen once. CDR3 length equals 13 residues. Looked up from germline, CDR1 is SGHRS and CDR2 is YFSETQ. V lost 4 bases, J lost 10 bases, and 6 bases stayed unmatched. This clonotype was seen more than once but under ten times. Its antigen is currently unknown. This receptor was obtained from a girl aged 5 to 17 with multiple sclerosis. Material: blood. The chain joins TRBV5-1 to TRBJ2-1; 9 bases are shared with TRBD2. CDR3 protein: CASSQGLAVEQFF. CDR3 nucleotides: TGCGCCAGCAGCCAGGGACTAGCAGTAGAGCAGTTCTTC.